The clone carrying this T cell receptor (beta chain) counts as large. Its antigen is unidentified. Treg sorting used a CD4+CD25+CD127-/low gate. Regarding the study as a whole: Tumor memory CD4+ T cell TCR gene usage was found to cluster with blood and lymph node memory CD4+ cells and with lymph node naive CD4+ cells. Tumor Tregs overlapped most with tumor, then blood, naive CD4+ cells. Naive CD4+ cells shared 10% to 15% of tumor Treg sequences.

Adaptor-ligated barcode primers were used to amplify TRBV12-4/TRBJ1-2 clonotypes. TCRdb recomputed calls from the multiplex PCR reads with MiXCR, one row per CDR3 protein. The table shows approximately 360 distinct CDR3 sequences, with 30% to 40% occurring only once. V shed 6 bases and J shed 1 base, with 6 bases lying between them. The CDR3 spans 12 residues. Germline CDR1 is LGHNT and CDR2 is FRNRAP. Sequenced: tumor-infiltrating Tregs sorted from the breast tumor. The rearrangement uses TRBV12-5 and TRBJ1-2; D remains unclear. The origin of this receptor is a female donor with breast cancer. In DNA, the CDR3 is TGTGCTAGTGGGAGGGATAACTATGGCTACACCTTC. Residues: CASGRDNYGYTF.